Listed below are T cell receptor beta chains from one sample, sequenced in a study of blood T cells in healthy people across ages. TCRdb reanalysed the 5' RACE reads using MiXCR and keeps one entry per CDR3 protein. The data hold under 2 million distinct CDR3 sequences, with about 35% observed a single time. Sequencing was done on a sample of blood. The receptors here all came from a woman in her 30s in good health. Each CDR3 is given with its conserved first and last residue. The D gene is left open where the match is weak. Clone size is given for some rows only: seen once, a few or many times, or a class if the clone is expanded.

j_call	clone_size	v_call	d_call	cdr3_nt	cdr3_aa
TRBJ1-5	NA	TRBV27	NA	TGTGCCAGCAGTTTAACTCCTGCGGGGAATCAGCCCCAGCATTTT	CASSLTPAGNQPQHF
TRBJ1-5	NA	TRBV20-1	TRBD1	TGCAGTGCTCGACAGACAGGGAGGAGCAATCAGCCCCAGCATTTT	CSARQTGRSNQPQHF
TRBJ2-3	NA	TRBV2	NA	TGTGCCAGCAGTGAAGCCGAGGAGGACTGGGATACGCAGTATTTT	CASSEAEEDWDTQYF
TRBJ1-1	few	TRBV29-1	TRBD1	TGCAGCGTTGAAAACAGGGGGGGCACTGAAGCTTTCTTT	CSVENRGGTEAFF
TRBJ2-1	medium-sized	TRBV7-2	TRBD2	TGTGCCAGCAGCATCGTAGCGGGAGTCGGCAATGAGCAGTTCTTC	CASSIVAGVGNEQFF
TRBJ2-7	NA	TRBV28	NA	TGTGCCAGCAGTCCGAATCTCATCGGGGAAAACGAGCGGTACTTC	CASSPNLIGENERYF
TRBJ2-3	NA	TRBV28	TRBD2	TGTGCCAGCATCAGGAGCGGGACCTTCACAGATACGCAGTATTTT	CASIRSGTFTDTQYF
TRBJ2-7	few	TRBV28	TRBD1	TGTGCCAGCAACATCGGACAGGGGGAATCCTACGAGCAGTACTTC	CASNIGQGESYEQYF
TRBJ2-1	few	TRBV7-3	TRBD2	TGTGCCAGCAGCTTAAATGGGAGAAGCGGGGGAAGGAATGAGCAGTTCTTC	CASSLNGRSGGRNEQFF
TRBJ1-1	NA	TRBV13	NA	TGTGCCAGCAGCTACCGGACAGTCGGGGTCGCTGAAGCTTTCTTT	CASSYRTVGVAEAFF
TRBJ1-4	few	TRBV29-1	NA	TGCAGCGTTGATATAGGGGATGTGACTCGGGGTAATGAAAAACTGTTTTTT	CSVDIGDVTRGNEKLFF
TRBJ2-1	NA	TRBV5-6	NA	TGTACCAGCAGCTTGTCGGCCAGCTACAATGAGCAGTTCTTC	CTSSLSASYNEQFF
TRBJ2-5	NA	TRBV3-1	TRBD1	TGTGCCAGCAGCCAGGGGACAGGGAAAGAGACCCAGTACTTC	CASSQGTGKETQYF
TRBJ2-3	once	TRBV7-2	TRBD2	TGTGCCAGCATCTTAGCGGGTCAAGATACGCAGTATTTT	CASILAGQDTQYF
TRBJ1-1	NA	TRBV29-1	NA	TGCAGCGTGCCGGGAATCCTGGAGAACACTGAAGCTTTCTTT	CSVPGILENTEAFF
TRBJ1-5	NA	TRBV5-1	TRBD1	TGCGCCAGCAGCTTGGGGACAGGCCCGGGTCAGCCCCAGCATTTT	CASSLGTGPGQPQHF
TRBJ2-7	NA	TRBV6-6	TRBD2	TGTGCCAGCAGAGCTAGCGGGAGTAGGTACGAGCAGTACTTC	CASRASGSRYEQYF
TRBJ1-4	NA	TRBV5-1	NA	TGCGCCAGCAGCCTCCCCCGGGATGAAAAACTGTTTTTT	CASSLPRDEKLFF
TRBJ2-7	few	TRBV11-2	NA	TGTGCCAGCAGCCCACTATCTGTTGGCGAGCAGTACTTC	CASSPLSVGEQYF
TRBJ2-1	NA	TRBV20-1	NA	TGCAGTGCTAGAGATCTGCAGGGGATGGAAGCCTACAATGAGCAGTTCTTC	CSARDLQGMEAYNEQFF
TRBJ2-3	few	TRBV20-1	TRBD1	TGCAGTGCTAGAGATCGGATACAGGGGGCGATAGATACGCAGTATTTT	CSARDRIQGAIDTQYF
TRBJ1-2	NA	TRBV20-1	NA	TGCAGTGCTAGAGCAGGGGCCACCTATGACTACACCTTC	CSARAGATYDYTF
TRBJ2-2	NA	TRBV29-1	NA	TGCAGCGTTGAAGGGAGGGGGAACACCGGGGAGCTGTTTTTT	CSVEGRGNTGELFF
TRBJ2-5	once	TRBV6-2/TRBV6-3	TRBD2	TGTGCCAGCAGGTCGGGGCTAGCGGGGGAAGGTGAGCAGTACTTC	CASRSGLAGEGEQYF
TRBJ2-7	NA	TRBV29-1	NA	TGCGGCGTTGGCTCAGGTGGTCTTGTGTCCTACGAGCAGTACTTC	CGVGSGGLVSYEQYF
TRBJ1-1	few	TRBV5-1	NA	TGCGCCAGCAGCGAGGTTTATCTGGGCTTGGCTTTCTTT	CASSEVYLGLAFF
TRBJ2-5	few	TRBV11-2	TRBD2	TGTGCCAGCAGCTGGGGGACGGAGCGGGGAGCCCAGTACTTC	CASSWGTERGAQYF
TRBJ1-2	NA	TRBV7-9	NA	TGTGCCAGCAGCTTTCCTATGACAGTATCGGTCGGCTACACCTTC	CASSFPMTVSVGYTF
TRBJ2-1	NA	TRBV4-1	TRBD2	TGCGCCAGCAGCCACTTGGGCGGGAGGGCCGGAGAGCAGTTCTTC	CASSHLGGRAGEQFF
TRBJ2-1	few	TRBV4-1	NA	TGCGCCAGCAGCCAAGGTGCCTATGAGCAGTTCTTC	CASSQGAYEQFF
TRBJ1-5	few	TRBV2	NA	TGTGCCAGCAGTGTCGGGGGTATACAGCCCCAGCATTTT	CASSVGGIQPQHF
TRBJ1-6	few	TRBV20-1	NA	TGCAGTGCTAGAGATTTAACAAGGTTCAAGGAGGAGAATTCACCCCTCCACTTT	CSARDLTRFKEENSPLHF
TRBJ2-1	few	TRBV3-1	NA	TGTGCCAGCAGCCTAACAGGGATAAATGAGCAGTTCTTC	CASSLTGINEQFF
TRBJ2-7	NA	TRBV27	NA	TGTGCCAGCAGTTCCCTAGCGTGGGGCGAGCAGTACTTC	CASSSLAWGEQYF
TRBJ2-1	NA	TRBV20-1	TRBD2	TGCAGTGCTAGTAAGGTGGGGGGGGGGACCTACGAGCAGTTCTTC	CSASKVGGGTYEQFF
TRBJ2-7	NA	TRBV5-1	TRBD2	TGCGCCAGCAGACCGGCGGGCAGCGGGAGATCGGGGGAGCAGTACTTC	CASRPAGSGRSGEQYF
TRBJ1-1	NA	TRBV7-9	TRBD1	TGTGCCAGCAGCTTAAACCCTACAGGGGGCACTGAAGCTTTCTTT	CASSLNPTGGTEAFF
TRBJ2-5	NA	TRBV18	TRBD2	TGTGCCAGCTCACCACAACGGCTAGCGGGAGGTCCGTACCAAGAGACCCAGTACTTC	CASSPQRLAGGPYQETQYF
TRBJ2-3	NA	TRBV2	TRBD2	TGTGCCAGCAGTCCACTACTAGCGGGGGTAGTAGATACGCAGTATTTT	CASSPLLAGVVDTQYF
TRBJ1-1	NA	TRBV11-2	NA	TGTGCCAGCAGAATTGGGGACAACACTGAAGCTTTCTTT	CASRIGDNTEAFF
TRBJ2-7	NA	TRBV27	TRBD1	TGTGCCAGCAGTTCCGCCCGGACAGGGGGCTACGAGCAGTACTTC	CASSSARTGGYEQYF
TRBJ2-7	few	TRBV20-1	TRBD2	TGCAGTGCTAGACTAGCGGTTTACGAGCAGTACTTC	CSARLAVYEQYF
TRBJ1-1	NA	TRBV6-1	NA	TGTGCCAGCAGTATACAGGGAGGTAGGACTGAAGCTTTCTTT	CASSIQGGRTEAFF
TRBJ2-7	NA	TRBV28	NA	TGTGCCAGCAGTCCCGAAGCCGGGACGGCCCTCCCTTGGTACTTC	CASSPEAGTALPWYF
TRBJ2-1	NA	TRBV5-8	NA	TGTGCCAGCAGCTTGGGACTAGGATTCTATGAGCAGTTCTTC	CASSLGLGFYEQFF
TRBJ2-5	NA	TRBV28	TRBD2	TGTGCCGGCACCGCGGGACTAGCGGGGAGGGAGACCCAGTACTTC	CAGTAGLAGRETQYF